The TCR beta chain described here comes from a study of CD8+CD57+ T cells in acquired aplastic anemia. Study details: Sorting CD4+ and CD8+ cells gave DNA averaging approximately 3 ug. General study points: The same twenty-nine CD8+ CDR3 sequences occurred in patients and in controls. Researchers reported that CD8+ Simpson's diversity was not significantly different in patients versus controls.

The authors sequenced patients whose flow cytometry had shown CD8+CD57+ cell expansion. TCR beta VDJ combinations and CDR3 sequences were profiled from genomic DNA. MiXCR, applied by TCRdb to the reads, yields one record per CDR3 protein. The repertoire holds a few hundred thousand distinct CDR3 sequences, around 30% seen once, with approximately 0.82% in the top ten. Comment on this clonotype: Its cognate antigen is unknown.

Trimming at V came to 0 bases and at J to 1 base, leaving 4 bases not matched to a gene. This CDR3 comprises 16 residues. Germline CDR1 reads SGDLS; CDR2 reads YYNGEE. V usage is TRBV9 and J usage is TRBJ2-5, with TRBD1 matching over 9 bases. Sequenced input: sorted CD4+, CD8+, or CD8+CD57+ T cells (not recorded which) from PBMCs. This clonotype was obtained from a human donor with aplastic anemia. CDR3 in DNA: TGTGCCAGCAGCGTAGTAGGACAGGGGTCCCAAGAGACCCAGTACTTC. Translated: CASSVVGQGSQETQYF.